The 23 T cell receptor beta chains below all came from one sample that was sequenced in a study of OX40 agonist ivuxolimab in advanced cancers. The protocol was immunoSEQ multiplex PCR, while the TCRdb copy is restricted to in-frame clones and leaves out a portion. Here the sample spans more than 40,000 clones, about 90% being singletons. The material was CD4+ or CD8+ T cells sorted from blood, obtained in a trial of the OX40 agonist ivuxolimab. These receptor sequences come from an adult with an advanced solid tumor such as melanoma, head and neck, liver or kidney cancer.

The CDR3 loop reads CASSPGTGRANYGYTF. CDR3 coding DNA: TGTGCCAGCAGCCCAGGGACAGGACGAGCTAACTATGGCTACACCTTC. The chain has TRBV21-1 and TRBJ1-2; TRBD1 is the table's D call and was not checked against the DNA. TRBV21-1 is a known pseudogene. This CDR3 has 16 amino acids.

V and J are TRBV5-4 and TRBJ2-3; D remains ambiguous. Trimming took 0 bases from V and 1 from J, leaving 6 bases between them. Germline CDR1 SGHNT, CDR2 YYREEE (reference sequence). The CDR3 contains 14 residues. CDR3 nucleotides: TGTGCCAGCAGCTTGGGGGCTGGCACAGATACGCAGTATTTT. Translated: CASSLGAGTDTQYF.

DNA for the CDR3: TGTGCCAGCAGCTTCCTGGGCTCCCCCTACGAGCAGTACTTC. The encoded protein is CASSFLGSPYEQYF. The chain uses TRBV11-2 and TRBJ2-7; D remains ambiguous. The CDR3 has 14 amino acids. V lost 3 bases to trimming and J lost 2 bases, with 11 bases between them. Germline lookup yields CDR1 SGHAT and CDR2 FQNNGV.

This clone was observed a few times. The J gene is TRBJ1-6, the V gene TRBV5-1, with a tentative D call TRBD1 (5 bases). The CDR3 sequence is 14 residues long. In germline, CDR1 is SGHRS, CDR2 YFSETQ. V gave up 5 bases and J gave up 8 bases, with 14 bases separating them. CDR3 sequence: CASRSGQGDSPLHF. DNA for the CDR3: TGCGCCAGCAGATCGGGCCAGGGTGATTCACCCCTCCACTTT.

The genes are TRBV18 and TRBJ1-5; D gene unclear. Germline CDR1 and CDR2: KGHSH and LQKENI. This CDR3 contains 15 residues. V shed 2 bases and J shed 1 base, with 9 bases lying between them. This chain's CDR3 is CASSPVITSNQPQHF. The DNA of the CDR3 is TGTGCCAGCTCACCAGTTATCACCAGCAATCAGCCCCAGCATTTT. Looking up the rest from reference TRBV18 and TRBJ1-5 gives the full variable domain: NAGVMQNPRHLVRRRGQEARLRCSPMKGHSHVYWYRQLPEEGLKFMVYLQKENIIDESGMPKERFSAEFPKEGPSILRIQQVVRGDSAAYFCASSPVITSNQPQHFGDGTRLSIL.

This clone was observed once. V usage is TRBV23-1 and J usage is TRBJ2-7, with 10 bases matching TRBD2. TRBV23-1 is placed among ORFs of uncertain function. The J segment lost 2 bases and the V segment lost 3 bases, leaving 7 bases of the junction unmatched. The CDR3 is 16 amino acids. The CDR3 protein is CASSQTSGSITYEQYF. The CDR3 region has the DNA TGCGCCAGCAGTCAGACTAGCGGGTCTATAACCTACGAGCAGTACTTC.

This clone was recorded a few times. The chain employs TRBV18 and TRBJ2-5, with TRBD1 identical over 7 bases. V shed 8 bases, J shed 5 bases, and the junction held 11 bases outside the gene matches. Germline CDR1 reads KGHSH; CDR2 reads LQKENI. This CDR3 spans 14 amino acids. DNA for the CDR3: TGTGCCAGCCAACCGACAGGGACGGGGGAGACCCAGTACTTC. Its protein product is CASQPTGTGETQYF.

The chain combines TRBV7-3 with TRBJ2-1; TRBD2 is a possible D gene (6 bases). Trimming left V 5 bases short and J 7 bases short, with 12 bases between. Looked up from germline, CDR1 is SGHTA and CDR2 is FQGTGA. There are 13 residues in the CDR3. The CDR3 sequence: CASSAPTRNEQFF. The CDR3 DNA sequence: TGTGCCAGCAGCGCCCCGACTAGAAATGAGCAGTTCTTC.

The chain carries TRBV28 and TRBJ1-1; D is unresolved. Trimming stripped 5 bases from V and 12 bases from J, with 13 bases between. This CDR3 is built from 11 residues. Germline-derived CDR1 and CDR2 are MDHEN and SYDVKM. CDR3 amino acids: CASSQEGGSFF. The CDR3 nucleotides are TGTGCCAGCAGTCAGGAGGGTGGCTCTTTCTTT. Complete variable domain (other parts from reference TRBV28 and TRBJ1-1): DVKVTQSSRYLVKRTGEKVFLECVQDMDHENMFWYRQDPGLGLRLIYFSYDVKMKEKGDIPEGYSVSREKKERFSLILESASTNQTSMYLCASSQEGGSFFGQGTRLTVV.

This clone was observed a handful of times. V is TRBV7-9 and J is TRBJ1-2, with D hard to call. The V end lost 5 bases, the J end lost 4 bases, and 11 bases lay between the germline ends. This CDR3 has 13 residues. Germline CDR1 is SEHNR and CDR2 is FQNEAQ (reference sequence). The CDR3: CASSLRRSYGYTF. The CDR3 nucleotides read TGTGCCAGCAGCCTAAGGCGCAGCTATGGCTACACCTTC.

The chain links TRBV5-6 to TRBJ2-4; D unclear. CDR3 length: 14 amino acids. With 2 bases removed from V and 3 bases from J, the gap between germline ends came to 9 bases. Germline V gene data show CDR1 as SGHDT and CDR2 as YYEEEE. The CDR3 sequence: CASSLTKIKNIQYF. In nucleotides, the CDR3 is TGTGCCAGCAGCTTAACTAAGATCAAAAACATTCAGTACTTC.

V gene TRBV20-1 combines with J gene TRBJ2-1, with D uncertain. In germline, CDR1 is DFQATT, CDR2 SNEGSKA (reference sequence). The germline V and J ends were trimmed by 3 bases and 8 bases, with 8 bases remaining between them. The CDR3 extends over 11 amino acids. Written as DNA, the CDR3 is TGCAGTGCTAGCACCCTCTATGAGCAGTTCTTC. Translated: CSASTLYEQFF.

The V gene is TRBV6-6, the J gene TRBJ1-5; possibly TRBD1 for D (6 bases). There are 15 residues in the CDR3. Trimming cost V 8 bases and J 0 bases, with 14 bases left between them. The V gene's germline CDR1 is MNHNY and CDR2 SVGAGI (reference sequence). The CDR3 sequence is CASRGTLDSNQPQHF. For the CDR3, the DNA is TGTGCCAGCCGAGGGACACTCGATAGCAATCAGCCCCAGCATTTT.

V gene TRBV30 combines with J gene TRBJ2-7; D unclear. Trimming pared 0 bases from V and 2 bases from J, leaving 5 bases between. The CDR3 spans 12 residues. Germline assignment: CDR1 GTSNPN and CDR2 SVGIG (reference sequence). The CDR3 is CAWSVQTYEQYF. CDR3 coding DNA: TGTGCCTGGAGTGTGCAGACCTACGAGCAGTACTTC.

The chain carries TRBV9 and TRBJ2-7; TRBD2 matches 13 bases. The J segment lost 5 bases and the V segment lost 0 bases, leaving 8 bases of the junction unmatched. This CDR3 is 17 amino acids long. The germline gives CDR1 SGDLS, CDR2 YYNGEE. The DNA for the CDR3 is TGTGCCAGCAGCGTAGGAGGACTAGCGGGAGTTCTCCACGAGCAGTACTTC. It codes for CASSVGGLAGVLHEQYF.

V gene TRBV5-4 combines with J gene TRBJ2-1, with 8 positions matching TRBD1. The CDR3 is made up of 16 amino acids. V dropped 3 bases and J dropped 4; count of bases not matched to a gene: 9. Germline lookup yields CDR1 SGHNT and CDR2 YYREEE (reference sequence). The CDR3 loop is CASSSNRGSEYNEQFF. The CDR3 DNA sequence: TGTGCCAGCAGCTCCAACAGGGGGAGTGAATACAATGAGCAGTTCTTC.

The chain is built from TRBV7-2 and TRBJ2-1; TRBD2 matches at 16 bases. Trimming at V came to 5 bases and at J to 9 bases, leaving 10 bases not matched to a gene. The CDR3 is 17 amino acids. Germline loops: CDR1 SGHTA, CDR2 FQGNSA. The CDR3: CASSPGTSGRADGEQFF. The CDR3 region has the DNA TGTGCCAGCAGCCCTGGGACTAGCGGGAGGGCCGACGGTGAGCAGTTCTTC.

The chain employs TRBV10-1 and TRBJ2-7, with D hard to call. CDR1 WNHNN and CDR2 SYGVQD come from the germline V gene (reference sequence). This CDR3 contains 11 residues. V was shortened by 3 bases and J by 7 bases, with 7 bases between the two germline ends. CDR3 amino acids: CASSDGWEQYF. As DNA, the CDR3 is TGCGCCAGCAGTGACGGCTGGGAGCAGTACTTC.

V gene TRBV28 combines with J gene TRBJ1-1; 10 bases agree with TRBD1. Losses at the gene ends were 6 bases for V and 13 bases for J; bases not matched to a gene: 11. CDR1 and CDR2 from the germline V gene are MDHEN and SYDVKM. The CDR3 runs 13 residues. The CDR3 DNA follows: TGTGCCAGCAGCCTCCGACAGGGGGCGCAGGATTTCTTT. It translates to CASSLRQGAQDFF.

The J gene is TRBJ2-1, the V gene TRBV9; 8 bases map to TRBD2. The CDR3 has 14 amino acids. V was pared by 0 bases and J by 7 bases, with 3 bases of the junction left unmatched. The germline V gene has CDR1 SGDLS and CDR2 YYNGEE. The CDR3 reads CASSVAGGGNEQFF. Here the CDR3 DNA reads TGTGCCAGCAGCGTAGCGGGAGGGGGGAATGAGCAGTTCTTC.

The CDR3 reads CASSPGGPGEQYF. In DNA form, the CDR3 reads TGTGCCAGCTCACCAGGGGGACCCGGTGAGCAGTACTTC. The rearrangement links TRBV18 to TRBJ2-7, with D perhaps being TRBD1 or TRBD2 (5 bases each). The germline CDR1 and CDR2 sequences are KGHSH and LQKENI. CDR3 length equals 13 residues. Trimming shortened V by 2 bases and J by 7 bases, and 12 bases separated the two germline ends.

V usage is TRBV6-5 and J usage is TRBJ2-7; D unclear. CDR1 is MNHEY and CDR2 is SVGAGI in the germline V gene. The CDR3 is made up of 10 amino acids. Trimming took 8 bases from V and 9 from J, leaving 11 bases between them. CDR3 sequence: CASGDPRQYF. Here the CDR3 DNA reads TGTGCCAGCGGTGACCCAAGGCAGTACTTC.

The chain joins TRBV10-3 to TRBJ1-2; D gene uncertain. CDR1 is ENHRY, CDR2 SYGVKD, per germline. Trimming took off 3 bases at V and 7 bases at J, with 9 bases between the two ends. CDR3 length: 12 residues. The CDR3 nucleotides read TGTGCCATCAGTGACAGTTCCCTTGGCTACACCTTC. Encoded protein: CAISDSSLGYTF.